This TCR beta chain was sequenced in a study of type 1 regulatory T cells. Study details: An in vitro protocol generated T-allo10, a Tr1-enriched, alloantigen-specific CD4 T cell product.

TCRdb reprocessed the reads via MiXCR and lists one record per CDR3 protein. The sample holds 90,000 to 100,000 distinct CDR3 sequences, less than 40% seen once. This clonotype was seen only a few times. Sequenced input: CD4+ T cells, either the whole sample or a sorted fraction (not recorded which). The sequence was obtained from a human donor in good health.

CDR3 bases: TGCAGTGCTAGAGACCACACAGTACACCAAGAGACCCAGTACTTC. It yields the protein CSARDHTVHQETQYF. V is TRBV20-1 and J is TRBJ2-5; unclear D gene. Germline CDR1 reads DFQATT; CDR2 reads SNEGSKA (reference sequence). CDR3 length equals 15 residues. V lost 0 bases and J 0 bases, leaving 11 bases between the germline ends.